Below, 27 T cell receptor beta chains from the same sample are listed, as sequenced in a study of cytomegalovirus exposure and HLA in healthy donors (dated 2017 in TCRdb). Library preparation employed the immunoSEQ multiplex PCR assay. For the multiplex PCR, a mixture combining 60 forward primers for TCR Vbeta segments and 13 reverse primers for TCR Jbeta segments was used. Sourced from immuneACCESS, this table was stored by TCRdb with only in-frame sequences that have V and J called. A share of the clones is absent; for the studies checked, an unresolved V gene accounts for under half, and the remainder has no known explanation. The sample table holds around 170,000 clones, of which 75% to 90% were seen once. Jointly, the top ten make up approximately 0.74% of the sample. The sequencing sample was made of PBMCs. The source is a woman aged 18-29 years in good health and CMV-seronegative.

J is TRBJ1-1 and V is TRBV18; D perhaps matches TRBD1 (5 bases). This CDR3 contains 14 residues. The germline V gene has CDR1 KGHSH and CDR2 LQKENI. V gave up 2 bases and J gave up 3 bases, with 10 bases separating them. CDR3 nucleotide sequence: TGTGCCAGCTCACCATCAGGGTTGGACACTGAAGCTTTCTTT. Translating it yields CASSPSGLDTEAFF.

This chain connects TRBV4-1 to TRBJ2-3, with 14 bases aligning to TRBD2. After removal of 4 bases from V and 8 bases from J, the junction contained 11 bases not matched to a gene. Germline V gene data show CDR1 as MGHRA and CDR2 as YSYEKL. The CDR3 covers 17 residues. The CDR3 reads CASSPKRLAGGLFTQYF. The CDR3 DNA sequence: TGCGCCAGCAGCCCGAAGAGACTAGCGGGGGGGCTTTTTACGCAGTATTTT.

The genes are TRBV5-6 and TRBJ2-5, with 11 bases lining up with TRBD2. The CDR3 extends over 16 amino acids. J lost 4 bases, V lost 3 bases, and 8 bases had no gene match. In germline, CDR1 is SGHDT, CDR2 YYEEEE. CDR3 nucleotides: TGTGCCAGCAGCTACCTTAGCGGGGGGGCCGGAGAGACCCAGTACTTC. As protein: CASSYLSGGAGETQYF.

This clone was observed a few times. The chain employs TRBV5-1 and TRBJ1-4; TRBD1 aligns across 9 bases. Germline lookup yields CDR1 SGHRS and CDR2 YFSETQ. Trimming at V came to 2 bases and at J to 5 bases, leaving 7 bases not matched to a gene. The CDR3 has 16 residues. This chain's CDR3 is CASSFDTGTGNEKLFF. The CDR3 DNA sequence: TGCGCCAGCAGCTTCGACACGGGGACAGGGAATGAAAAACTGTTTTTT.

J is TRBJ1-6 and V is TRBV5-5, with TRBD1 matching 9 bases. Germline CDR1 reads SGHKS; CDR2 reads YYEKEE (reference sequence). Unmatched junction bases numbered 17, after V lost 2 bases and J lost 11 bases. This CDR3 has 18 residues. The CDR3 DNA sequence: TGTGCCAGCAGCTTAGGGGAAGAGTGGACAGGGGCCAGGCCACCCCTCCACTTT. Translated: CASSLGEEWTGARPPLHF.

This clone was seen only once. The chain is built from TRBV27 and TRBJ2-1; D is possibly TRBD1 or TRBD2 (10 bases each). The V gene lost 5 bases and the J gene lost 7 bases, with 33 bases spanning the gap. The CDR3 has 20 amino acids. Germline loops: CDR1 MNHEY, CDR2 SMNVEV (reference sequence). CDR3 sequence reads: CASSLLRDRGLAGAKNEQFF. The CDR3 DNA is TGTGCCAGCAGTCTACTCCGGGACAGGGGCCTAGCGGGAGCTAAAAATGAGCAGTTCTTC.

This chain links TRBV27 with TRBJ1-1; D gene unclear. This CDR3 is 13 amino acids long. V was cut by 7 bases and J by 1 base, with 10 bases left in between. The germline V gene encodes CDR1 MNHEY and CDR2 SMNVEV (reference sequence). The CDR3 loop reads CASTRRQNTEAFF. The CDR3 region has the DNA TGTGCCAGCACCCGCAGACAGAACACTGAAGCTTTCTTT.

The chain couples TRBV21-1 to TRBJ2-1; TRBD1, the table's D call, lacks a check against the DNA. TRBV21-1 is a pseudogene segment. CDR3 length equals 12 residues. The CDR3 region is CASSKQGNEQFF. The CDR3 bases are TGTGCCAGCAGCAAACAGGGCAATGAGCAGTTCTTC.

Concerning this clone: This sample includes further DNA sequences coding for the same CDR3. The V gene is TRBV12-1, the J gene TRBJ2-2; the DNA was not compared with TRBD2, the D call given in the table. TRBV12-1 corresponds to a pseudogene. The length of the CDR3 is 18 residues. In DNA form, the CDR3 reads TGTGCCAGCAGCTGTAGGCTAGCGGGAGGGCGAGACACCGGGGAGCTGTTTTTC. Translated, it gives CASSCRLAGGRDTGELFF.

The V and J genes are TRBV5-8 and TRBJ2-3; tentative D call: TRBD2 (6 bases). CDR1 SGHTS and CDR2 YDEGEE come from the germline V gene. The CDR3 covers 15 residues. V shed 0 bases and J shed 1 base, with 9 bases lying between them. CDR3: CASSLAASGTDTQYF. CDR3 sequence (DNA): TGTGCCAGCAGCTTGGCAGCTAGCGGCACAGATACGCAGTATTTT. Complete variable domain (other parts from reference TRBV5-8 and TRBJ2-3): EAGVTQSPTHLIKTRGQQATLRCSPISGHTSVYWYQQALGLGLQFLLWYDEGEERNRGNFPPRFSGRQFPNYSSELNVNALELEDSALYLCASSLAASGTDTQYFGPGTRLTVL.

The V and J genes are TRBV2 and TRBJ2-7, with 8 bases fitting TRBD2. Germline CDR1 reads SNHLY; CDR2 reads FYNNEI. This CDR3 is built from 15 residues. Losses at the gene ends were 3 bases for V and 4 bases for J; bases not matched to a gene: 8. This CDR3 reads CASSDSPGLVYEQYF. CDR3 nucleotide sequence: TGTGCCAGCAGTGATTCCCCGGGACTAGTGTACGAGCAGTACTTC.

This rearrangement joins TRBV9 to TRBJ1-3, with 8 nucleotides matching TRBD1. This CDR3 spans 16 amino acids. Germline V gene lookup returns CDR1 SGDLS and CDR2 YYNGEE. With V trimmed by 5 bases and J by 1 base, 8 bases remained unmatched. The CDR3 here is CASRDDRGLSGNTIYF. CDR3 nucleotides: TGTGCCAGCAGAGACGACAGGGGTTTATCTGGAAACACCATATATTTT.

The J gene is TRBJ2-1, the V gene TRBV6-1; 8 bases are a match to TRBD2. The CDR3 contains 14 residues. J lost 0 bases, V lost 6 bases, and 1 base had no gene match. Per germline, CDR1 MNHNS and CDR2 SASEGT. The CDR3 loop reads CASRSGGSYNEQFF. Here the CDR3 DNA reads TGTGCCAGCAGAAGCGGGGGCTCCTACAATGAGCAGTTCTTC.

This chain connects TRBV28 to TRBJ2-3; no firm D call. This CDR3 spans 17 amino acids. The V end was cut by 3 bases, the J end by 2 bases, with 18 bases between. CDR1 and CDR2 from the germline V gene are MDHEN and SYDVKM. CDR3 in amino acids: CASSFLYSASYTDTQYF. In DNA form, the CDR3 reads TGTGCCAGCAGTTTCCTCTACAGTGCGAGCTACACAGATACGCAGTATTTT. The full variable domain, rest sourced from reference TRBV28 and TRBJ2-3, is DVKVTQSSRYLVKRTGEKVFLECVQDMDHENMFWYRQDPGLGLRLIYFSYDVKMKEKGDIPEGYSVSREKKERFSLILESASTNQTSMYLCASSFLYSASYTDTQYFGPGTRLTVL.

This chain connects TRBV29-1 to TRBJ2-5; 10 bases are a match to TRBD2. The germline V gene has CDR1 SQVTM and CDR2 ANQGSEA. The V gene end was trimmed by 4 bases and the J gene end by 4 bases; junction bases not matched to a gene: 6. The CDR3 sequence is 14 residues long. For the CDR3, the DNA is TGCAGCGTTGTTAGCGGGGGGAGCGGAGAGACCCAGTACTTC. It encodes CSVVSGGSGETQYF.

The CDR3 reads CASSVSGSSYNEQFF. The CDR3 DNA reads as TGTGCCAGCAGTGTGAGCGGGAGCTCCTACAATGAGCAGTTCTTC. The chain employs TRBV6-5 and TRBJ2-1; TRBD2 matches at 8 bases. Losses at the gene ends were 5 bases for V and 0 bases for J; bases not matched to a gene: 3. This CDR3 has 15 amino acids. Germline loops: CDR1 MNHEY, CDR2 SVGAGI.

The chain is built from TRBV5-4 and TRBJ2-3; 7 nucleotides agree with TRBD2. Germline trimming cut 6 bases from V and 0 bases from J; bases unmatched to any gene: 10. Looked up from germline, CDR1 is SGHNT and CDR2 is YYREEE (reference sequence). This CDR3 contains 16 residues. The CDR3 nucleotides are TGTGCCAGCAACCTGTGGGCTAGCGGAAGCACAGATACGCAGTATTTT. It yields the protein CASNLWASGSTDTQYF.

A single count supports this clone. The DNA of the CDR3 is TGTGCCAGCAGTGAAGGTATGGTTACCCAAGGGGGTCAGCCCCAGCATTTT. Encoded protein: CASSEGMVTQGGQPQHF. The chain couples TRBV6-1 to TRBJ1-5; D may be TRBD1 (6 bases). Trimming took off 1 base at V and 6 bases at J, with 19 bases between the two ends. The CDR3 is made up of 17 amino acids. The germline gives CDR1 MNHNS, CDR2 SASEGT.

The chain combines TRBV6-5 with TRBJ1-4; tentatively, D is TRBD1 (5 bases). Trimming stripped 4 bases from V and 8 bases from J, with 11 bases between. The CDR3 is 13 amino acids. Germline CDR1 is MNHEY and CDR2 is SVGAGI. The CDR3 DNA is TGTGCCAGCAGTTCTCAGGGAGGCGAAAAACTGTTTTTT. The encoded protein is CASSSQGGEKLFF.

Only a few counts were recorded for this clone. V is TRBV6-5 and J is TRBJ2-7; D is possibly TRBD2 (7 bases). Germline CDR1 is MNHEY and CDR2 is SVGAGI. The CDR3 extends over 13 amino acids. The V end lost 0 bases, the J end lost 6 bases, and 9 bases lay between the germline ends. DNA for the CDR3: TGTGCCAGCAGTTACTCGGGGGGGCGCGAGCAGTACTTC. This encodes CASSYSGGREQYF.

The chain couples TRBV4-2 to TRBJ2-5; 8 nucleotides match TRBD2. After removal of 0 bases from V and 1 base from J, the junction contained 7 bases not matched to a gene. The CDR3 loop spans 17 amino acids. In germline, CDR1 is LGHNA, CDR2 YNFKEQ. This CDR3 is CASSQDGSGAFQETQYF. The CDR3 nucleotides read TGTGCCAGCAGCCAAGATGGTAGCGGGGCTTTCCAAGAGACCCAGTACTTC.

The J gene is TRBJ2-1, the V gene TRBV2; 8 bases line up with TRBD2. Per germline, CDR1 SNHLY and CDR2 FYNNEI. The J segment lost 3 bases and the V segment lost 4 bases, leaving 5 bases of the junction unmatched. This CDR3 comprises 15 residues. The CDR3 protein is CASSGESGSYNEQFF. The CDR3 DNA follows: TGTGCCAGCAGTGGAGAGAGCGGGAGCTACAATGAGCAGTTCTTC.

Note on this clone: One end of the junction fails to match germline, which may point to a read error. The chain recombines TRBV27 with TRBJ2-3; 10 positions agree with TRBD2. CDR3 length: 16 residues. Germline lookup yields CDR1 MNHEY and CDR2 SMNVEV (reference sequence). The CDR3 DNA reads as TGTGCCAGCAGTTTTCTAGCGGGGGACCCCACATATACGCAGTATTTT. Translating it yields CASSFLAGDPTYTQYF.

This clone was seen just once. This sequence joins TRBV10-1 and TRBJ2-5; 7 bases are shared with TRBD2. This CDR3 contains 14 residues. V dropped 0 bases and J dropped 3; count of bases not matched to a gene: 1. Germline V lookup: CDR1 WNHNN, CDR2 SYGVQD (reference sequence). This chain's CDR3 is CASSESGGEETQYF. CDR3 sequence (DNA): TGCGCCAGCAGTGAGTCTGGGGGGGAAGAGACCCAGTACTTC.

The chain uses TRBV2 and TRBJ1-1; D is perhaps TRBD1 (5 bases). The CDR3 is made up of 15 amino acids. CDR1 and CDR2 (germline): SNHLY, FYNNEI. Deletions cut 6 bases from V and 4 bases from J, with 18 bases between. CDR3 protein: CASRIGNSGLTEAFF. CDR3 coding DNA: TGTGCCAGCAGAATCGGAAATTCAGGGCTCACTGAAGCTTTCTTT.

This clone came up a few times. The chain links TRBV7-9 to TRBJ2-2; D gene ambiguous. This CDR3 has 16 amino acids. The V gene's germline CDR1 is SEHNR and CDR2 FQNEAQ (reference sequence). V dropped 2 bases and J dropped 2 bases, with 12 bases sitting between them. CDR3 coding DNA: TGTGCCAGCAGCTTATGGGCGTCGGATAACACCGGGGAGCTGTTTTTT. Its protein product is CASSLWASDNTGELFF.

The V and J genes are TRBV6-5 and TRBJ1-1; 9 bases map to TRBD1. The CDR3 runs to 16 residues. Per germline, CDR1 MNHEY and CDR2 SVGAGI. V dropped 4 bases and J dropped 2; count of bases not matched to a gene: 8. CDR3 region: CASSLDRGGANTEAFF. In DNA, the CDR3 is TGTGCCAGCAGTTTGGACAGGGGAGGAGCTAACACTGAAGCTTTCTTT.